The T cell receptor beta chain described here comes from a study of monozygotic twins with inflammatory bowel disease. Findings and limits, study-wide: The study supported no single strong signal or clonotype linked to IBD. Limited statistical power may explain no repertoire similarity difference between concordant and discordant twins.

The UMIs contained a 6-nucleotide sample barcode. They were added by template switching during cDNA synthesis. TCRdb derives one entry per CDR3 protein from the 5' RACE reads, leaving out DNA. This sample's table reports some 210,000 distinct CDR3 sequences. This CDR3 has 12 residues. Germline CDR1 and CDR2: MGHRA and YSYEKL. On this clonotype itself: No antigen is known for it.

The receptor was isolated from a human donor with ulcerative colitis or Crohn's disease, or a healthy co-twin of an affected twin (not recorded which). The sequencing sample was made of blood. This chain connects TRBV4-1 to TRBJ2-2; TCRdb picks TRBD2, but there is no DNA to check that call. The CDR3: CASSVGAGELFF.